This paragraph covers one T cell receptor (beta chain) sequence. The sample comes from a study of control samples from healthy donors and cancer patients. Sequencing was performed with immunoSEQ multiplex PCR; in TCRdb, only in-frame clones are kept and a portion is missing. This sample yields about 130,000 clones, of which 85% to 95% are seen a single time; 0.55% to 0.6% belongs to the top ten. Germline V lookup: CDR1 MNHEY, CDR2 SVGAGI. V was pared by 0 bases and J by 3 bases, with 8 bases between. The CDR3 length is 15 residues. This chain connects TRBV6-5 to TRBJ2-2; D not resolved. The source material was PBMCs. The source is an elderly man with head and neck cancer. CDR3 sequence reads: CASSYSPGHTGELFF. CDR3 bases: TGTGCCAGCAGTTACTCGCCAGGCCACACCGGGGAGCTGTTTTTT.